Below, 27 T cell receptor beta chains from the same sample are listed, as sequenced in a study of cytomegalovirus exposure and HLA in healthy donors. The assay was immunoSEQ multiplex PCR, and TCRdb's table has in-frame clones only and misses some. The profile shows over 150,000 clones, 65% to 85% of them singletons. Sequenced sample: PBMCs. The receptors stem from a woman aged 18 to 35 in good health and CMV-seropositive.

V is TRBV6-5 and J is TRBJ2-1, with no clear D. Looked up from germline, CDR1 is MNHEY and CDR2 is SVGAGI. The CDR3 loop spans 12 amino acids. V lost 6 bases and J 3 bases, leaving 6 bases between the germline ends. The CDR3 DNA follows: TGTGCCAGCAGGTCTAGCTACAATGAGCAGTTCTTC. This sequence encodes CASRSSYNEQFF.

J is TRBJ2-3 and V is TRBV11-3; 10 positions match TRBD2. Germline CDR1 SGHNT, CDR2 YENEEA. The CDR3 consists of 15 residues. With 1 base clipped from V and 6 bases from J, the junction kept 4 bases outside the gene matches. In DNA, the CDR3 is TGTGCCAGCAGCTTAGTAGCGGGGGGCCTGGATACGCAGTATTTT. Translated: CASSLVAGGLDTQYF.

The table lists this clone with a few counts. The gene calls are TRBV7-9 and TRBJ2-7; D gene ambiguous. This CDR3 has 13 residues. The germline V gene encodes CDR1 SEHNR and CDR2 FQNEAQ (reference sequence). V lost 3 bases and J lost 6, with 12 bases in between. The CDR3 nucleotides read TGTGCCAGCAGCTTCACTCTGTCAGGCGAGCAGTACTTC. It translates to CASSFTLSGEQYF.

This clone was recorded once. The V gene is TRBV9, the J gene TRBJ2-5; a weak D match, TRBD2 (6 bases). There are 12 residues in the CDR3. The germline gives CDR1 SGDLS, CDR2 YYNGEE. The V end was cut by 3 bases, the J end by 7 bases, with 10 bases between. The CDR3 DNA is TGTGCCAGCAGCGCAGTCGGGGGGACCCAGTACTTC. Translation gives CASSAVGGTQYF.

The chain employs TRBV20-1 and TRBJ1-1; TRBD1 is a possible D gene (6 bases). Trimming took off 5 bases at V and 12 bases at J, with 16 bases between the two ends. The CDR3 length is 11 residues. Per germline, CDR1 DFQATT and CDR2 SNEGSKA (reference sequence). CDR3 amino acids: CSAYPGQGTFF. For the CDR3, the DNA is TGCAGTGCTTATCCGGGACAAGGGACTTTCTTT.

The rearrangement uses TRBV7-3 and TRBJ1-1, with D perhaps TRBD1 (5 bases). The V and J ends lost 2 bases and 8 bases respectively, with 15 bases between them. Germline assignment: CDR1 SGHTA and CDR2 FQGTGA. This CDR3 comprises 14 residues. CDR3 nucleotide sequence: TGTGCCAGCAGCTTAGGGGCGGGAACCACCGAAGCTTTCTTT. Residues: CASSLGAGTTEAFF.

The chain uses TRBV27 and TRBJ2-6; D unresolved. Germline CDR1 and CDR2: MNHEY and SMNVEV (reference sequence). V lost 8 bases and J 0 bases, leaving 11 bases between the germline ends. The CDR3 loop spans 15 amino acids. This CDR3 reads CASGSGLSGANVLTF. DNA of the CDR3: TGTGCCAGCGGATCGGGTCTCTCTGGGGCCAACGTCCTGACTTTC.

The chain employs TRBV6-5 and TRBJ2-7; D remains unclear. V gave up 2 bases and J gave up 4 bases, with 6 bases separating them. The CDR3 has 12 residues. Germline V gives CDR1 MNHEY, CDR2 SVGAGI. CDR3 sequence (DNA): TGTGCCAGCAGTTACGCCGGGTACGAGCAGTACTTC. Protein product: CASSYAGYEQYF.

A single count supports this clone. The chain recombines TRBV27 with TRBJ1-1; D uncertain. V was cut by 5 bases and J by 1 base, with 14 bases left in between. The CDR3 is 15 amino acids. Looked up from germline, CDR1 is MNHEY and CDR2 is SMNVEV (reference sequence). In nucleotides, the CDR3 is TGTGCCAGCAGTCCGTATAACTCGGGGAACACTGAAGCTTTCTTT. Translated: CASSPYNSGNTEAFF.

V is TRBV18 and J is TRBJ1-4, with 9 bases matching TRBD1. This CDR3 is 15 amino acids long. Germline lookup yields CDR1 KGHSH and CDR2 LQKENI. V lost 1 base and J lost 7; bases outside the gene matches: 4. In nucleotides, the CDR3 is TGTGCCAGCTCACCACAGGCACAGGGGGCTGAAAAACTGTTTTTT. This encodes CASSPQAQGAEKLFF.

The rearrangement joins TRBV28 to TRBJ1-5; tentative D call: TRBD1 (5 bases). Germline V gene lookup returns CDR1 MDHEN and CDR2 SYDVKM. Trimming pared 7 bases from V and 11 bases from J, leaving 15 bases between. CDR3 length: 12 residues. The CDR3 loop is CASKPPGGAQHF. For the CDR3, the DNA is TGTGCCAGCAAGCCGCCCGGAGGGGCCCAGCATTTT.

This clone came up a few times. One end of the junction varies from germline; a read error may be responsible. In the same sample, other DNA sequences code for this CDR3. This chain joins TRBV19 and TRBJ1-2, with TRBD1 as a possible D gene (5 bases). The CDR3 is 12 amino acids. From germline, CDR1 is LNHDA and CDR2 SQIVND (reference sequence). The CDR3: CASLGGIRGYTF. The CDR3 DNA follows: TGTGCCTCTCTGGGGGGTATCCGGGGCTACACTTTC.

This chain joins TRBV5-1 and TRBJ1-1, with 8 bases aligning to TRBD1. Looked up from germline, CDR1 is SGHRS and CDR2 is YFSETQ. V dropped 4 bases and J dropped 1; count of bases not matched to a gene: 3. CDR3 length: 14 amino acids. The CDR3 sequence is CASSIDRGNTEAFF. The CDR3 nucleotides are TGCGCCAGCAGCATCGACAGGGGGAACACTGAAGCTTTCTTT.

The chain has TRBV11-2 and TRBJ2-1; a possible D gene is TRBD2 (6 bases). The CDR3 is made up of 15 amino acids. Germline V gives CDR1 SGHAT, CDR2 FQNNGV. V lost 4 bases and J lost 4, with 14 bases in between. The CDR3 loop reads CASSSLAGRYNEQFF. CDR3 sequence (DNA): TGTGCCAGCAGCTCCCTGGCGGGGCGATACAATGAGCAGTTCTTC. Complete variable domain (other parts from reference TRBV11-2 and TRBJ2-1): EAGVAQSPRYKIIEKRQSVAFWCNPISGHATLYWYQQILGQGPKLLIQFQNNGVVDDSQLPKDRFSAERLKGVDSTLKIQPAKLEDSAVYLCASSSLAGRYNEQFFGPGTRLTVL.

The V gene is TRBV5-1, the J gene TRBJ2-5; 7 bases match TRBD2. Trimming cost V 0 bases and J 2 bases; bases outside gene matches: 7. In germline, CDR1 is SGHRS, CDR2 YFSETQ. The CDR3 is made up of 16 amino acids. The CDR3 coding sequence is TGCGCCAGCAGCTTGGGGGGCGGGCGGGGGCAAGAGACCCAGTACTTC. It yields the protein CASSLGGGRGQETQYF. The full variable domain, with the rest looked up from reference TRBV5-1 and TRBJ2-5, is KAGVTQTPRYLIKTRGQQVTLSCSPISGHRSVSWYQQTPGQGLQFLFEYFSETQRNKGNFPGRFSGRQFSNSRSEMNVSTLELGDSALYLCASSLGGGRGQETQYFGPGTRLLVL.

The chain combines TRBV12-5 with TRBJ1-5; possibly TRBD1 for D (5 bases). The CDR3 spans 15 residues. Germline V lookup: CDR1 LGHNT, CDR2 FRNRAP. V was pared by 5 bases and J by 4 bases, with 15 bases between. CDR3 nucleotides: TGTGCTAGTGGTCAGTCGGGGGGACGGAATCAGCCCCAGCATTTT. Protein product: CASGQSGGRNQPQHF.

V and J are TRBV9 and TRBJ1-5, with a possible D match to TRBD1 (5 bases). V was trimmed by 3 bases and J by 6 bases, leaving 19 bases between them. This CDR3 is 16 amino acids long. Looked up from germline, CDR1 is SGDLS and CDR2 is YYNGEE. CDR3: CASSAGLIAPSQPQHF. The DNA of the CDR3 is TGTGCCAGCAGCGCGGGACTTATAGCTCCCAGTCAGCCCCAGCATTTT.

The chain joins TRBV9 to TRBJ2-2, with 9 bases fitting TRBD1. The germline V gene encodes CDR1 SGDLS and CDR2 YYNGEE. The CDR3 sequence is 15 residues long. Trimming cost V 4 bases and J 1 base; bases outside gene matches: 2. CDR3 sequence: CASSLGQGNTGELFF. CDR3 DNA: TGTGCCAGCAGCCTGGGACAGGGGAACACCGGGGAGCTGTTTTTT.

This clone was counted a few times. The J gene is TRBJ1-5, the V gene TRBV7-2; the match to TRBD1 covers 12 bases. The CDR3 runs 15 residues. Germline V gives CDR1 SGHTA, CDR2 FQGNSA. With V trimmed by 3 bases and J by 6 bases, 3 bases remained unmatched. The CDR3 sequence is CASSFPGQGAQPQHF. For the CDR3, the DNA is TGTGCCAGCAGCTTCCCGGGACAGGGGGCTCAGCCCCAGCATTTT.

The chain links TRBV10-3 to TRBJ1-3; no clear D. Trimming took 3 bases from V and 3 from J, leaving 9 bases between them. There are 14 residues in the CDR3. The V gene's germline CDR1 is ENHRY and CDR2 SYGVKD. The CDR3 loop reads CAISDYSRGNTIYF. The DNA for the CDR3 is TGTGCCATCAGTGATTACAGCCGTGGAAACACCATATATTTT.

V and J are TRBV2 and TRBJ1-6, with D tentatively TRBD1 (5 bases). CDR1 is SNHLY, CDR2 FYNNEI, per germline. The CDR3 loop spans 16 amino acids. V gave up 3 bases and J gave up 0 bases, with 9 bases separating them. The CDR3 DNA reads TGTGCCAGCAGTGACCCCGACAGCTCCTATAATTCACCCCTCCACTTT. This codes for CASSDPDSSYNSPLHF. The full variable domain, in which reference TRBV2 and TRBJ1-6 provide the parts outside the CDR3, is EPEVTQTPSHQVTQMGQEVILRCVPISNHLYFYWYRQILGQKVEFLVSFYNNEISEKSEIFDDQFSVERPDGSNFTLKIRSTKLEDSAMYFCASSDPDSSYNSPLHFGNGTRLTVT.

The gene calls are TRBV6-5 and TRBJ1-6; D call uncertain. The V and J ends lost 5 bases and 10 bases respectively, with 9 bases between them. Germline assignment: CDR1 MNHEY and CDR2 SVGAGI. The CDR3 runs to 12 residues. The CDR3 bases are TGTGCCAGCAGTATAACGGGATCACCCCTCCACTTT. As protein: CASSITGSPLHF.

The sample holds one count of this clone. V and J are TRBV29-1 and TRBJ2-5; D is ambiguous. The CDR3 consists of 13 residues. Looked up from germline, CDR1 is SQVTM and CDR2 is ANQGSEA. Trimming took 6 bases from V and 5 from J, leaving 16 bases between them. The DNA for the CDR3 is TGCAGCGTCGTCGGGTCGGCCCGGGAGACCCAGTACTTC. Its translation is CSVVGSARETQYF.

This rearrangement joins TRBV7-2 to TRBJ2-1; 10 bases map to TRBD2. Per the germline V gene, CDR1 is SGHTA and CDR2 is FQGNSA. J gave up 2 bases and V 5 bases, and 6 bases lay outside the gene matches. This CDR3 contains 16 residues. The CDR3 here is CASSAKRGGAYNEQFF. CDR3 in DNA: TGTGCCAGCAGCGCGAAGCGGGGGGGGGCCTACAATGAGCAGTTCTTC.

This chain uses TRBV2 with TRBJ1-2; 12 bases line up with TRBD1. V gave up 2 bases and J gave up 7 bases; unmatched junction bases: 17. CDR1 is SNHLY, CDR2 FYNNEI, per germline. CDR3 length: 19 amino acids. CDR3 coding DNA: TGTGCCAGCAGTGAAAAGAGTTTTGCGGGACAGGGGGCTTCAAGTGGCTACACCTTC. It translates to CASSEKSFAGQGASSGYTF.

The CDR3 spells CASSLAQGLSPLHF. The CDR3, as DNA: TGTGCCAGCAGCTTGGCACAGGGTCTATCACCCCTCCACTTT. V is TRBV5-6 and J is TRBJ1-6; D perhaps matches TRBD1 (6 bases). V gave up 0 bases and J gave up 10 bases, with 11 bases separating them. The CDR3 is made up of 14 amino acids. CDR1 is SGHDT and CDR2 is YYEEEE in the germline V gene.

The rearrangement links TRBV2 to TRBJ2-1; maybe TRBD2 (6 bases). The length of the CDR3 is 13 residues. Deletions cut 8 bases from V and 5 bases from J, with 13 bases between. Germline CDR1 reads SNHLY; CDR2 reads FYNNEI. CDR3 sequence reads: CASLTRENNEQFF. The CDR3 DNA is TGTGCCAGCCTGACTAGAGAGAACAATGAGCAGTTCTTC.